Listed here are 3 T cell receptor beta chains from one sample, sequenced in a study of cytomegalovirus exposure and HLA in healthy donors. PCR used 60 Vbeta primers and 13 Jbeta primers. Data came from immunoSEQ multiplex PCR; TCRdb stores just in-frame clones and leaves some out. The listing contains 95,000 to 110,000 clones. The sequencing input was PBMCs. The receptors originated from a man aged 35 to 55 in good health and CMV-seronegative.

V and J are TRBV27 and TRBJ2-5; 7 nucleotides match TRBD2. J lost 14 bases, V lost 5 bases, and 17 bases had no gene match. The CDR3 has 14 amino acids. In germline, CDR1 is MNHEY, CDR2 SMNVEV (reference sequence). CDR3 in DNA: TGTGCCAGCAGTAGTGAACGTAGCGGGTTGACCCTCTACTTC. Protein sequence: CASSSERSGLTLYF.

CDR3 in amino acids: CASSSLPGQGNTDTQYF. The CDR3 DNA reads TGTGCCAGCAGCTCGCTCCCGGGACAGGGGAACACAGATACGCAGTATTTT. V is TRBV7-6 and J is TRBJ2-3, with TRBD1 matching 10 bases. CDR1 is SGHVS and CDR2 is FNYEAQ in the germline V gene. There are 17 residues in the CDR3. J was trimmed by 2 bases and V by 4 bases; bases with no gene match: 9.

The gene calls are TRBV27 and TRBJ1-1, with TRBD1 identical over 7 bases. Per germline, CDR1 MNHEY and CDR2 SMNVEV (reference sequence). The CDR3 consists of 17 residues. Trimming at V came to 5 bases and at J to 0 bases, leaving 12 bases not matched to a gene. The CDR3 region has the DNA TGTGCCAGCAGTCCCGAGACAGGGTGGGGAATGAACACTGAAGCTTTCTTT. Translation: CASSPETGWGMNTEAFF.